The rows below give T cell receptor beta chains drawn from one sample of a study of identical twins. TCRdb re-derived calls from the 5' RACE reads in MiXCR, one entry per CDR3 protein. This table has about 220,000 distinct CDR3 sequences, approximately 9% appearing once. Sequenced sample: memory (CD45RO+) T cells sorted from blood. The receptor set was obtained from a young woman in good health. CDR3s include the opening cysteine and the closing phenylalanine or tryptophan. The D gene is left open where the match is weak. Clone size, where shown, is once, few, many, or a class for clones that have expanded.

TRBV20-1	.	few	TRBJ2-5	CSARDLIGGRETQYF	TGCAGTGCTAGAGATCTCATCGGGGGGCGAGAGACCCAGTACTTC
TRBV6-1	.	few	TRBJ2-1	CASSPRALNSYNEQFF	TGTGCCAGCAGCCCTAGGGCACTCAACTCCTACAATGAGCAGTTCTTC
TRBV5-8	TRBD1	.	TRBJ2-5	CAGPTGNHGETQYF	TGTGCCGGTCCGACAGGGAATCATGGAGAGACCCAGTACTTC
TRBV10-1	.	few	TRBJ1-1	CASSESMGSGAFF	TGCGCCAGCAGTGAGTCGATGGGCTCTGGGGCTTTCTTT
TRBV12-3/TRBV12-4	TRBD1	many	TRBJ2-7	CAILETGGKNYYEQYF	TGTGCCATTCTGGAGACAGGGGGCAAAAACTACTACGAGCAGTACTTC
TRBV5-1	.	few	TRBJ2-6	CASRASGSGANVLTF	TGCGCCAGCAGGGCGAGTGGCTCTGGGGCCAACGTCCTGACTTTC
TRBV10-3	.	.	TRBJ2-7	CAILNSGTYEQYF	TGTGCCATCCTAAATAGCGGAACCTACGAGCAGTACTTC
TRBV12-3/TRBV12-4	.	few	TRBJ1-1	CASSNPQTGNTEAFF	TGTGCCAGCAGTAACCCGCAAACAGGGAACACTGAAGCTTTCTTT
TRBV20-1	.	few	TRBJ2-4	CSARRAGTPFIQYF	TGCAGTGCTAGGCGAGCCGGGACACCCTTCATTCAGTACTTC
TRBV10-3	.	few	TRBJ1-1	CASRSQVDTEAFF	TGTGCCAGCCGCAGTCAGGTCGACACTGAAGCTTTCTTT
TRBV20-1	.	few	TRBJ2-1	CSAARDNGINEQFF	TGCAGTGCTGCGCGGGACAACGGGATCAATGAGCAGTTCTTC
TRBV18	.	many	TRBJ2-7	CASSPTVDYEQYF	TGTGCCAGCTCACCAACAGTAGACTACGAGCAGTACTTC
TRBV5-8	TRBD2	.	TRBJ2-7	CASSGRDYRRYEQYF	TGTGCCAGCAGCGGCCGGGACTACAGACGCTACGAGCAGTACTTC
TRBV29-1	.	many	TRBJ2-2	CSVHWNTGELFF	TGCAGCGTCCATTGGAACACCGGGGAGCTGTTTTTT
TRBV6-2/TRBV6-3	TRBD1	few	TRBJ1-1	CASSYPFGTGGLTEAFF	TGTGCCAGCAGTTACCCCTTCGGGACAGGCGGCTTGACTGAAGCTTTCTTT
TRBV7-2	.	.	TRBJ2-7	CASSGATEQYF	TGTGCCAGCAGCGGGGCAACTGAGCAGTACTTC
TRBV7-9	.	many	TRBJ1-1	CASSQADGKRTEAFF	TGTGCCAGCAGCCAAGCGGACGGGAAAAGGACTGAAGCTTTCTTT
TRBV20-1	.	few	TRBJ1-2	CSARGTGYGYTF	TGCAGTGCTAGAGGGACGGGGTATGGCTACACCTTC
TRBV6-2/TRBV6-3	TRBD2	many	TRBJ2-7	CASSYSASGSDEQYF	TGTGCCAGCAGTTACTCGGCTAGCGGGAGCGACGAGCAGTACTTC
TRBV3-1	.	.	TRBJ2-1	CASSQEPLTSNRNEQFF	TGTGCCAGCAGCCAAGAACCCTTAACTAGTAATAGGAATGAGCAGTTCTTC
TRBV5-5	.	.	TRBJ1-1	CASSTRRGNTEAFF	TGTGCCAGCAGCACCCGTCGGGGGAACACTGAAGCTTTCTTT
TRBV24-1	.	.	TRBJ2-5	CATSDPPLETQYF	TGTGCCACCAGTGACCCCCCGTTGGAGACCCAGTACTTC
TRBV27	.	few	TRBJ1-1	CASSTTGANTEAFF	TGTGCCAGCAGCACGACCGGGGCGAACACTGAAGCTTTCTTT
TRBV4-1	TRBD2	.	TRBJ2-2	CASSQEKSSGRTGELFF	TGCGCCAGCAGCCAAGAAAAGTCTAGCGGGCGCACCGGGGAGCTGTTTTTT
TRBV4-2	TRBD2	.	TRBJ2-5	CASSPTSGREETQYF	TGTGCCAGCAGCCCAACTAGCGGGAGGGAAGAGACCCAGTACTTC
TRBV7-9	.	.	TRBJ2-7	CAGSLGASSYEQYF	TGTGCCGGCAGCTTAGGGGCCAGCTCCTACGAGCAGTACTTC
TRBV4-3	.	many	TRBJ2-5	CASSQGGTPWEETQYF	TGCGCCAGCAGCCAAGGGGGGACACCATGGGAAGAGACCCAGTACTTC
TRBV13	.	.	TRBJ1-2	CASSPSRQAPSYTF	TGTGCCAGCAGCCCTAGCCGACAGGCTCCGAGCTACACCTTC
TRBV3-1	.	many	TRBJ2-1	CASSQRREQFF	TGTGCCAGCAGCCAACGGAGGGAGCAGTTCTTC
TRBV20-1	.	many	TRBJ2-1	CSPRMLDRYNEQFF	TGCAGTCCTAGGATGTTGGACCGTTACAATGAGCAGTTCTTC
TRBV6-2/TRBV6-3	TRBD1	.	TRBJ1-5	CASSYRGTGERQPQHF	TGTGCCAGCAGTTACAGAGGGACAGGGGAACGTCAGCCCCAGCATTTT
TRBV5-1	.	.	TRBJ1-2	CASSLEGIKIYTF	TGCGCCAGCAGCTTGGAAGGAATCAAGATTTACACCTTC
TRBV20-1	.	many	TRBJ2-3	CSATLARTQYF	TGCAGTGCTACTCTGGCCCGTACGCAGTATTTT
TRBV7-2	.	.	TRBJ2-7	CASSHDWGEQYF	TGTGCCAGCAGCCACGACTGGGGCGAGCAGTACTTC
TRBV29-1	TRBD2	.	TRBJ2-7	CSVRETSGVRSYEQYF	TGCAGCGTTCGGGAGACTAGCGGGGTTAGGTCCTACGAGCAGTACTTC
TRBV6-2/TRBV6-3	.	.	TRBJ1-4	CASSYQGEKLFF	TGTGCCAGCAGTTATCAGGGAGAAAAACTGTTTTTT
TRBV3-1	.	few	TRBJ2-2	CASSPQVNTGELFF	TGTGCCAGCAGCCCCCAGGTGAACACCGGGGAGCTGTTTTTT
TRBV12-3/TRBV12-4	.	few	TRBJ2-1	CASSLHPGRYNEQFF	TGTGCCAGCAGTTTACACCCAGGGAGGTACAATGAGCAGTTCTTC
TRBV27	.	many	TRBJ1-2	CASSLAVPRGNYGYTF	TGTGCCAGCAGCTTGGCCGTGCCCCGAGGGAACTATGGCTACACCTTC
TRBV27	.	.	TRBJ2-1	CASRHTGSSYNEQFF	TGTGCCAGCAGACACACAGGGAGCTCCTACAATGAGCAGTTCTTC
TRBV9	TRBD1	.	TRBJ2-6	CASSANDRAGANVLTF	TGTGCCAGCAGCGCAAACGACAGGGCTGGGGCCAACGTCCTGACTTTC
TRBV27	.	many	TRBJ1-1	CASRSPSQGTEAFF	TGTGCCAGCAGATCTCCATCGCAGGGGACTGAAGCTTTCTTT
TRBV2	.	.	TRBJ2-3	CASLPGARTDTQYF	TGTGCCAGCCTCCCTGGGGCTCGCACAGATACGCAGTATTTT
TRBV5-1	.	many	TRBJ2-1	CASSSNPNEQFF	TGCGCCAGCAGCTCTAATCCTAATGAGCAGTTCTTC
TRBV9	TRBD1	.	TRBJ2-5	CAGKRQGACLRETQYF	TGTGCCGGGAAAAGACAGGGGGCTTGCCTTCGGGAGACCCAGTACTTC
TRBV10-1	TRBD1	few	TRBJ1-1	CASSERQGGRTEAFF	TGCGCCAGCAGTGAGAGACAGGGGGGGAGAACTGAAGCTTTCTTT
TRBV6-5	.	few	TRBJ2-3	CASTPARVTQYF	TGTGCCAGCACCCCGGCCAGAGTTACGCAGTATTTT
TRBV29-1	.	.	TRBJ2-6	CSVSHSDSGANVLTF	TGCAGCGTCTCCCATAGTGACTCTGGGGCCAACGTCCTGACTTTC
TRBV3-1	TRBD2	.	TRBJ2-7	CASSLSLAGAHEQYF	TGTGCCAGCAGCCTATCATTAGCGGGGGCTCACGAGCAGTACTTC
TRBV29-1	.	.	TRBJ2-7	CSAQPHTGSTYEQYF	TGCAGCGCCCAGCCTCACACAGGGAGCACCTACGAGCAGTACTTC
TRBV15	.	many	TRBJ1-5	CATSPLPQGMGNQPQHF	TGTGCCACCAGCCCCCTACCTCAGGGTATGGGCAATCAGCCCCAGCATTTT
TRBV12-3/TRBV12-4	TRBD1	many	TRBJ2-2	CASSTAGQGSTGELFF	TGTGCCAGCAGTACAGCAGGACAGGGGTCGACCGGGGAGCTGTTTTTT
TRBV29-1	TRBD1	many	TRBJ2-7	CSVSIFGTGDSEQYF	TGCAGCGTTAGCATTTTCGGGACAGGGGATAGCGAGCAGTACTTC
TRBV5-1	.	few	TRBJ1-1	CASSFRQPNTEAFF	TGCGCCAGCAGCTTTAGGCAGCCGAACACTGAAGCTTTCTTT
TRBV7-2	.	few	TRBJ2-1	CASSLAKEQFF	TGTGCCAGCAGCTTAGCCAAGGAGCAGTTCTTC
TRBV6-1	TRBD2	few	TRBJ2-7	CASSRRLAGGPYEQYF	TGTGCCAGCAGCCGTAGACTAGCGGGAGGCCCCTACGAGCAGTACTTC
TRBV5-6	.	few	TRBJ2-1	CASSLELVSGEQFF	TGTGCCAGCAGCTTGGAACTAGTTTCCGGTGAGCAGTTCTTC
TRBV14	.	.	TRBJ2-7	CASSQVGVEQYF	TGTGCCAGCAGCCAAGTAGGGGTTGAGCAGTACTTC
TRBV7-2	.	.	TRBJ2-7	CASSLAKGYEQYF	TGTGCCAGCAGCTTGGCAAAGGGCTACGAGCAGTACTTC